This T cell receptor (beta chain) was recorded in a study of blood T cell repertoires in COVID-19. Overall study: PBMCs, B-cell-depleted T cells, or T cells provided the cDNA or gDNA that made up the material.

This clone showed up just once. The CDR3 is made up of 14 amino acids. The V end lost 6 bases, the J end lost 2 bases, and 14 bases lay between the germline ends. Looked up from germline, CDR1 is SEHNR and CDR2 is FQNEAQ (reference sequence). Original methodology: Reference gene primer amplification gave estimated nucleated cell counts. Method: immunoSEQ multiplex PCR; TCRdb's copy keeps in-frame clones and lacks some. The V and J calls and the clone size are those of that table, but D and trimming were determined from the DNA. The data contain about 100,000 clones, roughly nine tenths of them singletons.

This receptor was taken from a human donor in a cohort sampled during active COVID-19. Sequences were obtained from peripheral blood. The chain recombines TRBV7-9 with TRBJ2-7, with D maybe TRBD1 (7 bases). CDR3: CASSFAGGPYEQYF. DNA for the CDR3: TGTGCCAGCAGTTTTGCAGGGGGGCCCTACGAGCAGTACTTC.